What follows is one T cell receptor (beta chain) and its context. The CDR3 runs to 15 residues. The trim removed 6 bases at V and 2 bases at J, leaving 9 bases unmatched. CDR1 and CDR2 from the germline V gene are MDHEN and SYDVKM. The sample originates from a study of blood T cell repertoires in COVID-19. In the authors' methods: Reference gene primer amplification gave estimated nucleated cell counts. TCRdb's table, derived via immunoSEQ multiplex PCR, lists solely in-frame clones and lacks some. That table gives V, J and clone size, and the DNA gave D and trimming. The sample has about 64,000 clones; around three quarters are singletons.

The sample taken for sequencing was peripheral blood. The rearrangement joins TRBV28 to TRBJ2-5, with 7 nucleotides matching TRBD2. The sequence derives from a human donor in a cohort sampled during active COVID-19. CDR3 residues: CASSPPGRGQETQYF. The CDR3, as DNA: TGTGCCAGCAGCCCCCCGGGGCGGGGGCAAGAGACCCAGTACTTC.